This TCR beta chain derives from a study of blood T cell repertoires in COVID-19. Study details: The study drew acute and convalescent COVID-19 samples from the United States, Italy and Spain. PBMCs, B-cell-depleted T cells, or T cells provided the cDNA or gDNA that made up the material.

The CDR3 extends over 17 amino acids. Germline CDR1 MNHNY, CDR2 SVGAGI (reference sequence). Trimming took 6 bases from V and 2 from J; bases not matched to a gene: 11. Original methodology: For nucleated cells, counts were estimated from reference gene primer amplification. Profiled with immunoSEQ multiplex PCR; TCRdb holds only in-frame clones, not every one. Clone size and the V and J calls come from that table; the DNA yielded D and trimming. The sample consists of about 15,000 clones, 70% to 75% of them appearing once. J is TRBJ2-3 and V is TRBV6-6, with 10 bases that match TRBD2. The sequencing sample was made of peripheral blood. This receptor was identified in a man in his fifties or sixties with acute or convalescent COVID-19. CDR3 protein: CASSRWQLAGPTDTQYF. CDR3 bases: TGTGCCAGCAGCCGATGGCAACTAGCGGGACCCACAGATACGCAGTATTTT.